A selection of T cell receptor beta chains follows, all from one sample in a study of CD8 T cells in ankylosing spondylitis. TCRdb itself ran the 5' RACE reads through MiXCR, one entry per CDR3 protein. The data hold approximately 500,000 distinct CDR3 sequences, with roughly 13% observed a single time. The sample comprised blood, either unsorted or a sorted T cell fraction (not recorded which). The receptors were sampled from a male donor with ankylosing spondylitis. The CDR3 runs from the conserved cysteine through the conserved F or W. The D gene is left open where the match is weak.

TRBD1 TRBJ1-1 TRBV7-9 CASSVRQGAGAFF
- TRBJ2-2 TRBV20-1 CSALGVTGNTGELFF
TRBD2 TRBJ2-2 TRBV20-1 CSGIGGAGTGELFF
TRBD2 TRBJ2-5 TRBV5-1 CASSVRLAGGQETQYF
TRBD2 TRBJ2-5 TRBV5-1 CASSTTSGRAETQYF
- TRBJ1-1 TRBV6-2/TRBV6-3 CASSYLPRAGNLITEAFF
- TRBJ2-5 TRBV24-1 CATSDPVGEETQYF
TRBD2 TRBJ2-3 TRBV20-1 CSAQGLAGTDTQYF
- TRBJ2-5 TRBV2 CASSAQGWGETQYF
- TRBJ2-5 TRBV5-1 CASSQRLPQETQYF
- TRBJ2-7 TRBV12-3/TRBV12-4 CASSFGTYYEQYF
TRBD1 TRBJ2-5 TRBV12-3/TRBV12-4 CASSPGTGKGTQYF
- TRBJ2-7 TRBV11-2 CASSGPGIYEQYF
TRBD1 TRBJ2-5 TRBV30 CAWLRDRGSETQYF
- TRBJ1-1 TRBV24-1 CASKPGAGTEAFF
- TRBJ2-1 TRBV5-1 CASSLAGFSSYNEQFF
TRBD2 TRBJ2-2 TRBV6-1 CASRAPGLGSTGELFF
- TRBJ2-7 TRBV10-3 CAISDVEGQRSYEQYF
TRBD2 TRBJ2-1 TRBV7-9 CASSFPTSGDSYNEQFF
- TRBJ2-1 TRBV20-1 CSASKGDYNEQFF
TRBD2 TRBJ2-2 TRBV5-1 CASSLDLAGVNGELFF
- TRBJ1-5 TRBV27 CASSGGQSNQPQHF
- TRBJ2-5 TRBV20-1 CSAREPSQETQYF
TRBD1 TRBJ1-4 TRBV6-1 CASSTFGTVNEKLFF
- TRBJ1-1 TRBV5-1 CASSLAQSNTEAFF
- TRBJ1-3 TRBV29-1 CSVEPEGGTIYF